The TCR beta chain described here comes from a study of OX40 agonist ivuxolimab in advanced cancers. For the study at large: Previous treatment with anti-PD-1, anti-PD-L1 or anti-CTLA-4 therapy was allowed; roughly 40% had received some.

V was clipped by 1 base and J by 5 bases, with 6 bases between them. Germline V gene sequence: CDR1 SGHDT, CDR2 YYEEEE. The CDR3 totals 12 residues. Produced via immunoSEQ multiplex PCR; TCRdb's table is partial and in-frame only. Of some 78,000 clones in the sample, approximately 86% were seen once. The TCR comes from an adult with an advanced solid tumor such as melanoma, head and neck, liver or kidney cancer. The V and J genes are TRBV5-6 and TRBJ1-1; D remains ambiguous. The sample consisted of CD4+ or CD8+ T cells sorted from blood, taken in a trial of the OX40 agonist ivuxolimab. In nucleotides, the CDR3 is TGTGCCAGCAGCTTGATCAGGACTGAAGCTTTCTTT. This encodes CASSLIRTEAFF.